The T cell receptor beta chain described here comes from a study of Graves' ophthalmopathy and Graves' hyperthyroidism. Stable hyperthyroidism meant no progression to ophthalmopathy within 18 months of follow-up. Additional autoimmune diseases, uncontrolled infections, pregnancy or lactation disqualified patients. RNA served as the template for amplifying TCR beta CDR3 regions. Following a first-round RT-PCR that used HTBI primers, a second-round multiplex PCR was carried out. TCRdb independently ran MiXCR on the multiplex PCR reads; one entry per CDR3 protein. Here the sample spans approximately 410,000 distinct CDR3 sequences, 15% being singletons. The V and J ends lost 1 base and 4 bases respectively, with 13 bases between them. The germline V gene encodes CDR1 MNHNS and CDR2 SASEGT. This CDR3 contains 15 residues. This clonotype was recorded many times.

The origin of this receptor is a woman aged 18-35 years with stable Graves' hyperthyroidism. The chain employs TRBV6-1 and TRBJ1-1; TRBD1 might be the D (5 bases). What was sequenced was peripheral blood. In DNA form, the CDR3 reads TGTGCCAGCAGTGAAGAGGGGACGTGGGGCACTGAAGCTTTCTTT. Translated: CASSEEGTWGTEAFF.